The next 5 T cell receptor beta chains were all read from a single sample in a study of cytomegalovirus exposure and HLA in healthy donors. Clones were read by immunoSEQ multiplex PCR, and TCRdb kept only the in-frame ones, dropping some. Of fewer than 250,000 clones listed, approximately 87% were seen once; the top ten hold less than 3%. Sequenced: PBMCs. The receptors were sampled from a man aged 18 to 30 in good health and CMV-seronegative.

V usage is TRBV7-8 and J usage is TRBJ2-7; the D gene is possibly TRBD2 (5 bases). Germline CDR1 is SGHVS and CDR2 is FQNEAQ. Trimming cost V 5 bases and J 3 bases, with 8 bases left between them. The CDR3 is made up of 12 amino acids. The CDR3 here is CASSKGVYEQYF. DNA for the CDR3: TGTGCCAGCAGCAAGGGAGTCTACGAGCAGTACTTC. Full variable domain (outside the CDR3, taken from reference TRBV7-8 and TRBJ2-7): GAGVSQSPRYKVAKRGQDVALRCDPISGHVSLFWYQQALGQGPEFLTYFQNEAQLDKSGLPSDRFFAERPEGSVSTLKIQRTQQEDSAVYLCASSKGVYEQYFGPGTRLTVT.

This sequence joins TRBV5-4 and TRBJ1-1; maybe TRBD1 (5 bases). CDR1 and CDR2 (germline): SGHNT, YYREEE (reference sequence). The V end was cut by 3 bases, the J end by 2 bases, with 14 bases between. The CDR3 sequence is 15 residues long. CDR3 protein: CASSSQGLGNTEAFF. CDR3 nucleotide sequence: TGTGCCAGCAGCTCGCAGGGATTAGGAAACACTGAAGCTTTCTTT.

The genes are TRBV28 and TRBJ2-5; 7 positions agree with TRBD1. This CDR3 is built from 12 residues. V lost 8 bases and J lost 2; bases outside the gene matches: 2. The germline gives CDR1 MDHEN, CDR2 SYDVKM. In DNA form, the CDR3 reads TGTGCCAGCCGGACAGGACAAGAGACCCAGTACTTC. Its protein is CASRTGQETQYF.

The V call is TRBV6-5, the J call TRBJ1-1, with D perhaps TRBD1 (5 bases). This CDR3 has 12 residues. CDR1 is MNHEY and CDR2 is SVGAGI in the germline V gene. Trimming left V 6 bases short and J 5 bases short, with 10 bases between. CDR3 residues: CASRYRGTEAFF. CDR3 bases: TGTGCCAGCAGGTATCGGGGGACTGAAGCTTTCTTT.

The rearrangement joins TRBV27 to TRBJ2-7; 10 bases agree with TRBD2. Trimming cost V 2 bases and J 7 bases; bases outside gene matches: 5. CDR3 size: 14 residues. Per germline, CDR1 MNHEY and CDR2 SMNVEV (reference sequence). The CDR3 is CASSLQRGGREQYF. The CDR3, as DNA: TGTGCCAGCAGTTTACAGCGGGGGGGGAGGGAGCAGTACTTC.